Listed below are T cell receptor beta chains from one sample, sequenced in a study of neurological immune-mediated disorders. TCRdb fed the 5' RACE reads into MiXCR, producing one record per CDR3 protein. The sample consists of about 30,000 distinct CDR3 sequences, roughly an eighth of them appearing once. Sample: PBMCs. All receptors derive from a woman aged 55-75 years in good health. Both conserved end residues are part of each CDR3. Fields, in order: V gene, D gene, CDR3 length, clone size, J gene, CDR3 DNA, CDR3 protein. D genes are given only for firm matches. Clone size is given for some rows only: seen once, a few or many times, or a class if the clone is expanded.

>TRBV5-1|TRBD2|16|many|TRBJ2-5
TGCGCCAGCAGCTCGGCGACTAGCGGAGGGCAAGAGACCCAGTACTTC
CASSSATSGGQETQYF
>TRBV12-3/TRBV12-4|NA|21|NA|TRBJ2-4
NA
CASSPGIFYEQYFGPGNIQYF
>TRBV10-3|TRBD2|17|many|TRBJ2-1
TGTGCCATCAGCAAGACTAGCGCCAGTTTCTCCTACAATGAGCAGTTCTTC
CAISKTSASFSYNEQFF
>TRBV5-6|NA|15|NA|TRBJ2-5
TGTGCCAGCAGCTGGTTTGGGGTCGGGGAAGAGACCCAGTACTTC
CASSWFGVGEETQYF
>TRBV20-1|TRBD2|13|many|TRBJ2-5
TGCAGCCTCGGACTAGCGGGCCAAGAGACCCAGTACTTC
CSLGLAGQETQYF
>TRBV5-1|NA|14|many|TRBJ2-5
TGCGCCAGCAGCTTGATCCAGTACGGGGAGACCCAGTACTTC
CASSLIQYGETQYF
>TRBV3-1|TRBD1|16|NA|TRBJ1-2
TGTGCCAGCAGCCAAGATCTGAGCAGGGGGCACTATGTTTACACCTTC
CASSQDLSRGHYVYTF
>TRBV5-1|NA|13|many|TRBJ1-1
TGCGCCAGCAGCTTGGGAGGGAACACTGAAGCTTTCTTT
CASSLGGNTEAFF
>TRBV5-5|TRBD1|16|many|TRBJ1-2
TGTGCCAGCAGCTTGACAGGGGAGGGTCGAAGTTATGGCTACACCTTC
CASSLTGEGRSYGYTF
>TRBV7-2|TRBD1|14|many|TRBJ1-2
TGTGCCAGCAGCCCGGGACAGGGCCACTATGGCTACACCTTC
CASSPGQGHYGYTF
>TRBV10-3|NA|16|many|TRBJ2-1
TGTGCCATCAGTCCACCCAACAGGAGATCTTACAATGAGCAGTTCTTC
CAISPPNRRSYNEQFF
>TRBV5-1|TRBD2|17|many|TRBJ2-1
TGCGCCAGCACCCCTTCCCCCGCTAGCGGGGTTGGGGTTGAGCAGTTCTTC
CASTPSPASGVGVEQFF
>TRBV7-2|NA|15|many|TRBJ2-2
TGTGCCAGCAGCGTAGATATTAGGAACACCGGGGAGCTGTTTTTT
CASSVDIRNTGELFF
>TRBV7-8|NA|14|many|TRBJ1-5
TGTGCCAGCAGCTTAGGCCCCTCCAATCAGCCCCAGCATTTT
CASSLGPSNQPQHF
>TRBV5-1|NA|16|many|TRBJ2-5
TGCGCCAGCAGCTCCACGGAAGGGGCCCTCGGGGAGACCCAGTACTTC
CASSSTEGALGETQYF
>TRBV5-1|TRBD1|13|NA|TRBJ1-1
TGCGCCAGCCCGGACAGGGGGAACACTGAAGCTTTCTTT
CASPDRGNTEAFF
>TRBV4-2|NA|14|many|TRBJ1-2
TGTGCCAGCAGCACTCAGGGTGGGGACTATGGCTACACCTTC
CASSTQGGDYGYTF
>TRBV5-1|NA|14|many|TRBJ2-3
TGCGCCAGCAGCTTGGAAGGGCGCACAGATACGCAGTATTTT
CASSLEGRTDTQYF
>TRBV7-9|TRBD2|15|many|TRBJ2-1
TGTGCCAGCAGGCGGCGGGGGGCCCTCTACAATGAGCAGTTCTTC
CASRRRGALYNEQFF
>TRBV5-1|TRBD2|13|NA|TRBJ2-1
TGCGAAAGCCGGGAGGGACTCCAGAGTGAGCAGTTCTTC
CESREGLQSEQFF
>TRBV25-1|NA|14|medium-sized|TRBJ1-2
TGTGCCAGCAGTGACCCACAGGGTCGGGGTGGCTACACCTTC
CASSDPQGRGGYTF
>TRBV5-1|TRBD1|14|many|TRBJ1-6
TGCGCCAGCAGCTCGGACAGGGTGGATTCACCCCTCCACTTT
CASSSDRVDSPLHF
>TRBV5-1|NA|14|many|TRBJ1-5
TGCGCCAGCAGCGTCTCAGGAGGGGATCAGCCCCAGCATTTT
CASSVSGGDQPQHF
>TRBV5-1|NA|12|many|TRBJ2-1
TGCGCCAGCGGGGGCTCCTACAATGAGCAGTTCTTC
CASGGSYNEQFF
>TRBV18|NA|12|many|TRBJ1-1
TGTGCCAGCTCGCCAAGACACCATGAAGCTTTCTTT
CASSPRHHEAFF
>TRBV5-6|NA|15|many|TRBJ1-2
TGTGCCAGCAGCTCCGGACACGGAAGCTCCTATGGCTACACCTTC
CASSSGHGSSYGYTF
>TRBV5-1|NA|15|many|TRBJ1-5
TGCGCCAGCAGCCGGAACCCGGGGACCGATCAGCCCCAGCATTTT
CASSRNPGTDQPQHF
>TRBV28|NA|15|many|TRBJ2-7
TGTGCCAGCAGCTTTGTTCTGGCGGGGACGAGCGAGCAGTACTTC
CASSFVLAGTSEQYF
>TRBV24-1|NA|13|medium-sized|TRBJ1-5
TGTGCCACCAGTGCCCAATCCGGTCAGCCCCAGCATTTT
CATSAQSGQPQHF
>TRBV4-3|TRBD2|17|many|TRBJ2-2
TGCGCCAGCAGCCAAGATTGGGGGGGGTCAGGAACCGGGGAGCTGTTTTTT
CASSQDWGGSGTGELFF
>TRBV7-2|TRBD2|16|many|TRBJ2-7
TGTGCCAGCAGCTTTCCGGGACTAGGAGCTTCCTACGAGCAGTACTTC
CASSFPGLGASYEQYF
>TRBV5-1|NA|14|many|TRBJ2-1
TGCGCCAGCAGCTTAAGCCAGGGGAGAAATGAGCAGTTCTTC
CASSLSQGRNEQFF
>TRBV7-2|NA|15|many|TRBJ1-6
TGTGCCAGCAGCCCCGGCGGGGGGAGCGTGCCACCCCTCCACTTT
CASSPGGGSVPPLHF
>TRBV7-8|TRBD1|15|many|TRBJ2-5
TGTGCCAGCAGCTTAGGGTGGACAGGGACCGAGACCCAGTACTTC
CASSLGWTGTETQYF
>TRBV7-2|TRBD1|17|many|TRBJ2-2
TGTGCCAGCAGCTTGACGAGGGCGACAGGGTTGGCCGGGGAGCTGTTTTTT
CASSLTRATGLAGELFF
>TRBV4-3|NA|16|many|TRBJ2-2
TGCGCCAGCAGCCAAGACGGCCCTCCCAACACCGGGGAGCTGTTTTTT
CASSQDGPPNTGELFF
>TRBV9|NA|13|NA|TRBJ1-4
TGTGCCAGCAGCGTCGGAGTAGCGGAAAAACTGTTTTTT
CASSVGVAEKLFF
>TRBV5-5|NA|16|many|TRBJ2-7
TGTGCCAGCAGCTTCCCGGGGACACAAGGCGGTCAGGAGCAGTACTTC
CASSFPGTQGGQEQYF
>TRBV20-1|NA|12|few|TRBJ1-1
TGCAGTGCTAGAGATTTGGGCAGGGAAGCTTTCTTT
CSARDLGREAFF
>TRBV6-6|NA|13|many|TRBJ2-1
TGTGCTACGGGGCAGGGCTCCTACAATGAGCAGTTCTTC
CATGQGSYNEQFF
>TRBV20-1|TRBD2|16|many|TRBJ2-1
TGCAGTGCTCTGACCAGATTAGCGGGGGGCCTCAATGAGCAGTTCTTC
CSALTRLAGGLNEQFF
>TRBV24-1|TRBD1|14|many|TRBJ2-5
TGTGCCACCAGTGATTTCCGACAGGGAGAGACCCAGTACTTC
CATSDFRQGETQYF
>TRBV6-2/TRBV6-3|NA|13|many|TRBJ2-6
TGTGCCAGCAGCCTCTCTGGGGCCAACGTCCTGACTTTC
CASSLSGANVLTF
>TRBV9|NA|13|many|TRBJ1-2
TGTGCCAGCAGCGTAGAAGGTAACTATGGCTACACCTTC
CASSVEGNYGYTF
>TRBV6-2/TRBV6-3|TRBD1|16|many|TRBJ1-5
TGTGCCAGCAGAAATCCGGGACAGGGGTGGAGGCAGCCCCAGCATTTT
CASRNPGQGWRQPQHF
>TRBV5-1|NA|16|many|TRBJ2-5
TGCGCCAGCAGCTTGGAAAGGGTTCTAGCGTCGGAGACCCAGTACTTC
CASSLERVLASETQYF
>TRBV20-1|TRBD1|15|many|TRBJ1-5
TGCAGTGCTTGGACAGGGCCGTATAGCAATCAGCCCCAGCATTTT
CSAWTGPYSNQPQHF
>TRBV15|NA|14|medium-sized|TRBJ1-6
TGTGCCACCAGCGCCGAAACCGAAAATTCACCCCTCCACTTT
CATSAETENSPLHF
>TRBV15|TRBD1|14|many|TRBJ2-7
TGTGCCACCAGCCCTGGACAGGGAACGTTCCGGCAGTACTTC
CATSPGQGTFRQYF
>TRBV5-6|NA|14|many|TRBJ1-1
TGTGCCAGCAGCCCGATGAGGGTGAACACTGAAGCTTTCTTT
CASSPMRVNTEAFF
>TRBV20-1|NA|12|many|TRBJ2-1
TGCAGTGCTAGCCGCGACACCGGCGAGCAGTTCTTC
CSASRDTGEQFF
>TRBV20-1|TRBD1|16|many|TRBJ1-6
TGCAGTGCTAGGAAGGGGGCAAGGTCCTATAATTCACCCCTCCACTTT
CSARKGARSYNSPLHF
>TRBV29-1|NA|11|many|TRBJ2-2
TGCAGCGGGTTGAACACCGGGGAGCTGTTTTTT
CSGLNTGELFF
>TRBV25-1|NA|14|many|TRBJ1-1
TGTGCCACCTCGTTTGGTTTCATGAACACTGAAGCTTTCTTT
CATSFGFMNTEAFF
>TRBV27|NA|15|many|TRBJ2-7
TGTGCCAGCAGTTTATCCTACGGCATCATCTACGAGCAGTACTTC
CASSLSYGIIYEQYF
>TRBV5-1|NA|15|many|TRBJ2-2
TGCGCCAGCAGGCGGACCCAGGAGAACACCGGGGAGCTGTTTTTT
CASRRTQENTGELFF
>TRBV6-5|TRBD2|18|medium-sized|TRBJ2-1
TGTGCCAGCAGTTACCAAAACTTGGGACTAGCGGGGGGCAATGAGCAGTTCTTC
CASSYQNLGLAGGNEQFF
>TRBV12-3/TRBV12-4|NA|14|many|TRBJ2-3
TGTGCCAGCAACCTAGGGGTCCGCACAGATACGCAGTATTTT
CASNLGVRTDTQYF
>TRBV5-1|NA|15|many|TRBJ2-3
TGCGCCAGCAGCTTGGCGGGACAAAGCACAGATACGCAGTATTTT
CASSLAGQSTDTQYF
>TRBV5-1|NA|15|many|TRBJ1-1
TGCGCCAGCAGCTTGGATGGGAACATGAACACTGAAGCTTTCTTT
CASSLDGNMNTEAFF